The clone carrying this TCR beta chain was detected once. Its cognate antigen is unknown. A much larger clone sits a single nucleotide away, making a read error possible. TCRdb processed the reads anew with MiXCR; each CDR3 protein has one entry. The sample contains 45,000 to 75,000 distinct CDR3 sequences, approximately 36% of which appear only once. The data originate from a study of T cell repertoires in cytomegalovirus infection. Study summary: Matching HLA type, along with CMV infection, was indicated by public TCR beta signatures. Regarding the study as a whole: Identification of carriers of CMV plus the relevant HLA was achieved through cumulative public TCR beta family frequency.

The source of this sequence is a human donor in good health (CMV status not recorded). Some clones in this sample may be carry-over from other donors' samples. The sequencing input was PBMCs, sequenced either directly or after in vitro stimulation (not recorded which).

Here the CDR3 DNA reads TGTGCCAGCAAACTCGGCCCGGCGACTTACAATGAGCAGTTCTTC. This sequence encodes CASKLGPATYNEQFF. The V and J genes are TRBV7-8 and TRBJ2-1; D call uncertain. From germline, CDR1 is SGHVS and CDR2 FQNEAQ. V was pared by 7 bases and J by 4 bases, with 17 bases between. The length of the CDR3 is 15 residues. Full variable domain (outside the CDR3, taken from reference TRBV7-8 and TRBJ2-1): GAGVSQSPRYKVAKRGQDVALRCDPISGHVSLFWYQQALGQGPEFLTYFQNEAQLDKSGLPSDRFFAERPEGSVSTLKIQRTQQEDSAVYLCASKLGPATYNEQFFGPGTRLTVL.